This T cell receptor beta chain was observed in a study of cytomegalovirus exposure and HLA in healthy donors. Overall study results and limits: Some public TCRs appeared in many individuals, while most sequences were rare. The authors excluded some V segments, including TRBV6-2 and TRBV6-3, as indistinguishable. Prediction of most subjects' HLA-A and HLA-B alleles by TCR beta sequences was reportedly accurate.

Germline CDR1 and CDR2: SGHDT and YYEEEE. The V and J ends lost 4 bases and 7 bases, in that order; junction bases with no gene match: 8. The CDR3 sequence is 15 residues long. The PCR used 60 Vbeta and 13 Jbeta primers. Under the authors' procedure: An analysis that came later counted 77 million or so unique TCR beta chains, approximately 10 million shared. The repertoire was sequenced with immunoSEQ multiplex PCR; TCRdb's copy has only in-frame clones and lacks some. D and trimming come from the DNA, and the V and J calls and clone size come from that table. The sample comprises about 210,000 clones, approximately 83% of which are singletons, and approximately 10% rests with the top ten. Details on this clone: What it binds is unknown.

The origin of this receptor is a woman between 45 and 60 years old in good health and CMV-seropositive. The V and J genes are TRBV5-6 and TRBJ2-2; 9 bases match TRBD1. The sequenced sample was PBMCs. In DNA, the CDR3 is TGTGCCAGCAGCGGGACAGGGATATTGGGCGGGGAGCTGTTTTTT. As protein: CASSGTGILGGELFF.